This paragraph covers one T cell receptor (beta chain) sequence. In the original analysis: Counts of nucleated cells, estimated from reference gene primer amplification, were obtained. Measured with immunoSEQ multiplex PCR; TCRdb has only the in-frame clones, and not every one. From that table come the V and J calls and clone size; the DNA was used to work out D and trimming. The repertoire holds over 100,000 clones, with over 80% as singletons. CDR1 and CDR2 (germline): MDHEN, SYDVKM. V was trimmed by 6 bases and J by 4 bases, leaving 12 bases between them. The CDR3 is made up of 14 amino acids. This record belongs to a study of blood T cell repertoires in COVID-19. About the study: Samples representing acute and convalescent COVID-19 were sourced from the United States, Italy and Spain. Sample material is recorded as cDNA or gDNA derived from T cells, B-cell-depleted T cells, or PBMCs.

The chain joins TRBV28 to TRBJ2-2, with a weak D call TRBD2 (6 bases). Sequenced: peripheral blood. This clonotype was sampled from a woman in her seventies with acute or convalescent COVID-19. CDR3 loop: CASSPGLITGELFF. The CDR3 DNA is TGTGCCAGCAGCCCTGGACTAATCACCGGGGAGCTGTTTTTT.